The 9 T cell receptor beta chains reported below all come from one sample, sequenced in a study of T cell changes during pregnancy in multiple sclerosis. The table came from immunoSEQ multiplex PCR; TCRdb's copy has only in-frame clones and leaves some out. The repertoire consists of about 80,000 clones, with 93% occurring once and the leading ten covering just over 2.5%. The sequences come from peripheral blood, collected after pregnancy. All receptors derive from a female donor in good health, enrolled as a control in a pregnancy study.

The rearrangement uses TRBV4-1 and TRBJ2-3, with TRBD1 matching over 7 bases. The germline V gene has CDR1 MGHRA and CDR2 YSYEKL. V lost 1 base and J lost 2; bases outside the gene matches: 6. The CDR3 consists of 16 residues. DNA for the CDR3: TGCGCCAGCAGCCAAGCCCCCGGGACAGACACAGATACGCAGTATTTT. Protein sequence: CASSQAPGTDTDTQYF.

The V and J genes are TRBV15 and TRBJ2-1, with 9 bases fitting TRBD2. Trimming at V came to 0 bases and at J to 6 bases, leaving 9 bases not matched to a gene. The V gene's germline CDR1 is LNHNV and CDR2 YYDKDF (reference sequence). The CDR3 consists of 17 residues. The CDR3 bases are TGTGCCACCAGCAGAGATCTTTTGGGACTAGCTTCCAATGAGCAGTTCTTC. Protein product: CATSRDLLGLASNEQFF. Using reference TRBV15 and TRBJ2-1 for the parts outside the CDR3, the full variable domain is DAMVIQNPRYQVTQFGKPVTLSCSQTLNHNVMYWYQQKSSQAPKLLFHYYDKDFNNEADTPDNFQSRRPNTSFCFLDIRSPGLGDTAMYLCATSRDLLGLASNEQFFGPGTRLTVL.

The rearrangement uses TRBV5-1 and TRBJ1-3; 7 nucleotides align to TRBD1. The germline V gene has CDR1 SGHRS and CDR2 YFSETQ. This CDR3 comprises 16 residues. V shed 0 bases, J shed 4 bases, and the junction held 7 bases outside the gene matches. CDR3: CASSLDTGVMGNTIYF. The CDR3 DNA follows: TGCGCCAGCAGCTTGGACACAGGGGTAATGGGAAACACCATATATTTT. Complete variable domain (other parts from reference TRBV5-1 and TRBJ1-3): KAGVTQTPRYLIKTRGQQVTLSCSPISGHRSVSWYQQTPGQGLQFLFEYFSETQRNKGNFPGRFSGRQFSNSRSEMNVSTLELGDSALYLCASSLDTGVMGNTIYFGEGSWLTVV.

CDR3 sequence: CASSLADRGSPFF. CDR3 DNA: TGTGCCAGCAGCTTAGCCGACAGGGGGTCTCCGTTCTTC. The gene calls are TRBV7-9 and TRBJ2-1; 9 bases agree with TRBD1. The V gene's germline CDR1 is SEHNR and CDR2 FQNEAQ (reference sequence). The CDR3 consists of 13 residues. V shed 0 bases and J 15 bases; nucleotides not matched to a gene: 6.

This sequence joins TRBV16 and TRBJ2-4, with D perhaps TRBD1 (5 bases). CDR3 length: 13 residues. V gave up 6 bases and J gave up 4 bases, with 10 bases separating them. Germline CDR1 KGHSY, CDR2 FQNENV. The CDR3 DNA follows: TGTGCCAGCAGAGGCAGGGATAAAAACATTCAGTACTTC. Protein product: CASRGRDKNIQYF.

V is TRBV28 and J is TRBJ2-5; a possible D gene is TRBD1 (5 bases). Germline V gives CDR1 MDHEN, CDR2 SYDVKM. The CDR3 covers 12 residues. V shed 11 bases and J shed 4 bases, with 14 bases lying between them. In nucleotides, the CDR3 is TGTGCCTTAGGGGTAGTTCGAGAGACCCAGTACTTC. Encoded protein: CALGVVRETQYF.

CDR3 in amino acids: CASSLLQGGTEAFF. The CDR3 coding sequence is TGCGCCAGCAGCCTCCTACAGGGTGGGACTGAAGCTTTCTTT. This chain connects TRBV5-1 to TRBJ1-1; D might be TRBD1 (6 bases). Trimming left V 4 bases short and J 5 bases short, with 15 bases between. This CDR3 has 14 amino acids. From germline, CDR1 is SGHRS and CDR2 YFSETQ. Full variable domain (missing parts from reference TRBV5-1 and TRBJ1-1): KAGVTQTPRYLIKTRGQQVTLSCSPISGHRSVSWYQQTPGQGLQFLFEYFSETQRNKGNFPGRFSGRQFSNSRSEMNVSTLELGDSALYLCASSLLQGGTEAFFGQGTRLTVV.

This clone was counted a single time. The gene calls are TRBV25-1 and TRBJ2-1; 11 bases fit TRBD2. Unmatched junction bases numbered 4, after V lost 7 bases and J lost 5 bases. CDR1 and CDR2 from the germline V gene are MGHDK and SYGVNS. CDR3 size: 14 residues. The CDR3 protein is CASTLAGGNNEQFF. As DNA, the CDR3 is TGTGCCAGCACTCTAGCGGGGGGCAACAATGAGCAGTTCTTC.

A single count supports this clone. The chain links TRBV4-2 to TRBJ2-2, with 7 bases that match TRBD2. CDR3 length: 14 amino acids. Germline V gene sequence: CDR1 LGHNA, CDR2 YNFKEQ. V was clipped by 8 bases and J by 3 bases; unmatched bases: 6. The CDR3 bases are TGTGCCAGCCGCGGGAGTTTGGACACCGGGGAGCTGTTTTTT. Its protein is CASRGSLDTGELFF.